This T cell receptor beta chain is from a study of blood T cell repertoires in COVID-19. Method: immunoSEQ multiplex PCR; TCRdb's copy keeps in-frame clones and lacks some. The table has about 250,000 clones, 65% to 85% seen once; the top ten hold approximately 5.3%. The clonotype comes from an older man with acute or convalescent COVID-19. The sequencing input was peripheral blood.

The CDR3, as DNA: TGTGCCAGCAGCTTCCCCGGGACTCCAACCGAAAACTATGGCTACACCTTC. Protein: CASSFPGTPTENYGYTF. The chain has TRBV7-2 and TRBJ1-2; TRBD1 is a possible D gene (5 bases). Per the germline V gene, CDR1 is SGHTA and CDR2 is FQGNSA. V was shortened by 3 bases and J by 2 bases, with 19 bases between the two germline ends. There are 17 residues in the CDR3.